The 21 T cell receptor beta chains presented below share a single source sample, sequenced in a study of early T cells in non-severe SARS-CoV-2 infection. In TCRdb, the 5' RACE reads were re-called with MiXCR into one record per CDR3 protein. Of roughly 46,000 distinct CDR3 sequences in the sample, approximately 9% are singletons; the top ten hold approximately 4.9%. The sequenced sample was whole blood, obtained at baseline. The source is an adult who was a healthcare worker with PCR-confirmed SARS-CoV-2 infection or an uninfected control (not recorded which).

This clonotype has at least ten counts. The CDR3 region has the DNA TGTGCCAGCAGCAATACCAAAACCGACCTCTACAATGAGCAGTTCTTC. As protein: CASSNTKTDLYNEQFF. The chain has TRBV7-9 and TRBJ2-1; no clear D. V dropped 5 bases and J dropped 3 bases, with 17 bases sitting between them. CDR1 SEHNR and CDR2 FQNEAQ come from the germline V gene (reference sequence). The CDR3 covers 16 residues.

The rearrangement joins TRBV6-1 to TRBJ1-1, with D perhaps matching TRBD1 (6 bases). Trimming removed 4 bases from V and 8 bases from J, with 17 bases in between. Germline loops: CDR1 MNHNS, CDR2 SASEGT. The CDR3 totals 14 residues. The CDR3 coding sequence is TGTGCCAGCAGTGCCCCTTTTGGACAGAGCGAAGCTTTCTTT. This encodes CASSAPFGQSEAFF.

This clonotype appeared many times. CDR3: CASSSTGSTDTQYF. The CDR3 nucleotides are TGTGCCAGCAGCTCGACAGGAAGCACAGATACGCAGTATTTT. The chain combines TRBV7-6 with TRBJ2-3; weak D call: TRBD1 (6 bases). Germline V CDR1 and CDR2: SGHVS, FNYEAQ. CDR3 size: 14 residues. The V and J ends lost 4 bases and 0 bases respectively, with 8 bases between them.

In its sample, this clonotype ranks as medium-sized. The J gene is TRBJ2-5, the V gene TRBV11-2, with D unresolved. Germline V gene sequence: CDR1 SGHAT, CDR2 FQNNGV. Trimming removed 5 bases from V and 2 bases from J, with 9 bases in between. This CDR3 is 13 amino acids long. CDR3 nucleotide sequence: TGTGCCAGCAGCCTCCGGCAGCAAGAGACCCAGTACTTC. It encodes CASSLRQQETQYF.

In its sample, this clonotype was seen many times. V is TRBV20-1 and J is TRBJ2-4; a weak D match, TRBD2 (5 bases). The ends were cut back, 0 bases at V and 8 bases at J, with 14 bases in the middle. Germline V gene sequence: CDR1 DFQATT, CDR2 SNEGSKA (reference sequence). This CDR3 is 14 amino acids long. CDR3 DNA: TGCAGTGCTAGAGATCAGGTCGCGGGCGACATTCAGTACTTC. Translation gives CSARDQVAGDIQYF.

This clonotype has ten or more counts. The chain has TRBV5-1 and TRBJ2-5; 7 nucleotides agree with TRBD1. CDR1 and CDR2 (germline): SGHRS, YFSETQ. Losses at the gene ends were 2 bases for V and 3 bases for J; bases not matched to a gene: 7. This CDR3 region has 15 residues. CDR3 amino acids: CASSLQGLQEETQYF. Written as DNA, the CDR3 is TGCGCCAGCAGCTTACAGGGGTTGCAGGAAGAGACCCAGTACTTC.

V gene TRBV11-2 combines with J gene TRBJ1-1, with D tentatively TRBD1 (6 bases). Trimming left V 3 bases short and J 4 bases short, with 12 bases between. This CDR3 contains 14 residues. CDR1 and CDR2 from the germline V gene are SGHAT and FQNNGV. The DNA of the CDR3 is TGTGCCAGCAGCTTCAAGACAGGCCCCACTGAAGCTTTCTTT. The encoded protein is CASSFKTGPTEAFF.

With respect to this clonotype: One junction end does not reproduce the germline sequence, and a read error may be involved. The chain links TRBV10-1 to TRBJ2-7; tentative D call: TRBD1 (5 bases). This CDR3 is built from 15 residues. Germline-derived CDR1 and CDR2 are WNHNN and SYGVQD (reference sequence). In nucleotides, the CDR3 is TGCGCCAGCAACCAGGACATCCCAGCCCACTACAAGCAGTACTTC. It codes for CASNQDIPAHYKQYF.

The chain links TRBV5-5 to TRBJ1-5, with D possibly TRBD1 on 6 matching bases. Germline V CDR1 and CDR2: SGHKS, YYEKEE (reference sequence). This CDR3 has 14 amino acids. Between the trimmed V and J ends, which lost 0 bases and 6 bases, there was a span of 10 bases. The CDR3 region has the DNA TGTGCCAGCAGCTTGGAGCAGGGGCCTCAGCCCCAGCATTTT. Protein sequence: CASSLEQGPQPQHF.

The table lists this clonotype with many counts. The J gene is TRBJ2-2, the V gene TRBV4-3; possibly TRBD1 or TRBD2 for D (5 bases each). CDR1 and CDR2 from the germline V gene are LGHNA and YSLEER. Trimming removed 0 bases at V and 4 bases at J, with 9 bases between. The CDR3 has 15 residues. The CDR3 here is CASSQDVGGTGELFF. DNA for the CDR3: TGCGCCAGCAGCCAAGATGTTGGGGGCACCGGGGAGCTGTTTTTT.

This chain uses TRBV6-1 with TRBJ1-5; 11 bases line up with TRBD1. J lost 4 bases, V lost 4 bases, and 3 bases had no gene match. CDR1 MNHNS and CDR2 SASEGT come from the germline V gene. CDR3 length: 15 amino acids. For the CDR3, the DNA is TGTGCCAGCAGTGTCGGACAGGGGGCAAATCAGCCCCAGCATTTT. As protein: CASSVGQGANQPQHF.

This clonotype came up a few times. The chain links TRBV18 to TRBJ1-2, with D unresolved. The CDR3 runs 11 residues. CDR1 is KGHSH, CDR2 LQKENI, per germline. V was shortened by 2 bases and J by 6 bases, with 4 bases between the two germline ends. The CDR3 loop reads CASSPGNGYTF. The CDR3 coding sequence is TGTGCCAGCTCACCAGGGAATGGCTACACCTTC. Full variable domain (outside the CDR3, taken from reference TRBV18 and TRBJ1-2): NAGVMQNPRHLVRRRGQEARLRCSPMKGHSHVYWYRQLPEEGLKFMVYLQKENIIDESGMPKERFSAEFPKEGPSILRIQQVVRGDSAAYFCASSPGNGYTFGSGTRLTVV.

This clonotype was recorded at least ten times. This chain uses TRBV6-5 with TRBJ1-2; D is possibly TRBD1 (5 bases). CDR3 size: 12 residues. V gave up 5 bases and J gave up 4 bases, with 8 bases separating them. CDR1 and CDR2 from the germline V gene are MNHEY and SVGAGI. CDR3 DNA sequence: TGTGCCAGCAGTCGACAGTCCTATGGCTACACCTTC. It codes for CASSRQSYGYTF.

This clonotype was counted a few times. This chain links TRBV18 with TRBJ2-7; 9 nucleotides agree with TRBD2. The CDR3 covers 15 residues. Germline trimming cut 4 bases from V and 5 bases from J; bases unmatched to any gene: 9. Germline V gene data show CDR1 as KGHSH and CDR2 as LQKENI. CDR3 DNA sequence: TGTGCCAGCTCACGCTATAGCGGGAGTGGGAACGAGCAGTACTTC. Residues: CASSRYSGSGNEQYF.

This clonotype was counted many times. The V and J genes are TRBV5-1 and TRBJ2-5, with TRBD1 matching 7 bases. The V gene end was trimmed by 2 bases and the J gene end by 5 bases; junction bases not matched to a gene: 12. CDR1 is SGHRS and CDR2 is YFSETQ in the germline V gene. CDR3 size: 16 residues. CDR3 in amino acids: CASSFSGGVTMETQYF. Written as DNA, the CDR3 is TGCGCCAGCAGCTTTTCAGGGGGTGTGACGATGGAGACCCAGTACTTC. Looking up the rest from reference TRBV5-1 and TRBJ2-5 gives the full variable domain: KAGVTQTPRYLIKTRGQQVTLSCSPISGHRSVSWYQQTPGQGLQFLFEYFSETQRNKGNFPGRFSGRQFSNSRSEMNVSTLELGDSALYLCASSFSGGVTMETQYFGPGTRLLVL.

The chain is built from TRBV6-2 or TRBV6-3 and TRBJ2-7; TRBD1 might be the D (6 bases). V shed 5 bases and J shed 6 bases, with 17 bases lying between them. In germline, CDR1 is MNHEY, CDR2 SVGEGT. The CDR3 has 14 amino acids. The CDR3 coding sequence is TGTGCCAGCAGTACCGCTCTAACAGGGCGCGAGCAGTACTTC. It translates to CASSTALTGREQYF.

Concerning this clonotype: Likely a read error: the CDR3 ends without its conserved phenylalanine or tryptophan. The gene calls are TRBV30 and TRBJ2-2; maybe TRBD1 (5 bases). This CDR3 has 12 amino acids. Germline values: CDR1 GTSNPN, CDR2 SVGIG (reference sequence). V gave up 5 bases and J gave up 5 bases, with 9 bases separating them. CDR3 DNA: TGTGCCTGGGACCAGGGTACCGGGGAGCTGTTTTCT. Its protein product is CAWDQGTGELFS.

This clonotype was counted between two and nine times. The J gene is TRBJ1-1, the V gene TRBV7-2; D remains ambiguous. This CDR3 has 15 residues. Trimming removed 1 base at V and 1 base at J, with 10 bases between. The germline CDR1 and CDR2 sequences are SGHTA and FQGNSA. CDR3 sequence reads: CASSLVTGRNTEAFF. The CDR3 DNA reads TGTGCCAGCAGCTTAGTGACGGGGAGGAACACTGAAGCTTTCTTT.

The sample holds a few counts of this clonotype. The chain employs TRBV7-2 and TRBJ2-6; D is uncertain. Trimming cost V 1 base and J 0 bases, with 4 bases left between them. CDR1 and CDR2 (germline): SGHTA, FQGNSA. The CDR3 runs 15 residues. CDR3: CASSLEFSGANVLTF. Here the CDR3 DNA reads TGTGCCAGCAGCTTAGAGTTCTCTGGGGCCAACGTCCTGACTTTC. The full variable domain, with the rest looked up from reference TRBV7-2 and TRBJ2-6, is GAGVSQSPSNKVTEKGKDVELRCDPISGHTALYWYRQSLGQGLEFLIYFQGNSAPDKSGLPSDRFSAERTGGSVSTLTIQRTQQEDSAVYLCASSLEFSGANVLTFGAGSRLTVL.

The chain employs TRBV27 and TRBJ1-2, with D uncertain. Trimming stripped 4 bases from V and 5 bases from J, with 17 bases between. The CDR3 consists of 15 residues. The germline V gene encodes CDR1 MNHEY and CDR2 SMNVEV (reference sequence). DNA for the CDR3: TGTGCCAGCAGTTCGTTCCAAGGCGCACCGTATGGCTACACCTTC. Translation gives CASSSFQGAPYGYTF.

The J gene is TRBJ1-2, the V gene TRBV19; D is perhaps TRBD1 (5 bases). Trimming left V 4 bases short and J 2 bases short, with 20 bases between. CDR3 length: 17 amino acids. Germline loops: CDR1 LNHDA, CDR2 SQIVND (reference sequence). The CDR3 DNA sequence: TGTGCCAGTAGTACTGGTTCGACAGCCCCCATCAACTATGGCTACACCTTC. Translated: CASSTGSTAPINYGYTF.